This T cell receptor beta chain was obtained from a study of blood T cells in healthy people across ages. Study-level information: About one barcoded beta molecule per two T cells was captured by template switching.

Sample-barcoded 5' priming and a J-beta primer mix drove a second PCR of 7 to 11 cycles. TCRdb recomputed calls from the 5' RACE reads with MiXCR, one row per CDR3 protein. The sample holds approximately 800,000 distinct CDR3 sequences, 35% to 60% seen once. This clonotype was seen a few times. V gave up 3 bases and J gave up 3 bases; unmatched junction bases: 11. CDR3 length: 15 residues. From germline, CDR1 is DFQATT and CDR2 SNEGSKA (reference sequence). The sample consisted of blood. The J gene is TRBJ2-7, the V gene TRBV20-1; 7 bases agree with TRBD1. This TCR derives from a man aged 80 or over in good health. Here the CDR3 reads CSASKTGQVDYEQYF. The CDR3 DNA sequence: TGCAGTGCTAGCAAGACAGGGCAAGTTGACTACGAGCAGTACTTC.